This TCR beta chain was captured in a study of CD4 T cells in relation to SARS-CoV-2 and coronaviruses. Overall study: Median patient age was roughly 40 years, spanning 21 to 72 years. Points from the study as a whole: In roughly 61% of donors, memory CD4+ clonotypes crossrecognized SARS-CoV-2 and at least one common cold coronavirus spike. Samples before the pandemic and after infection were not matched within any donor.

Germline CDR1 and CDR2: SNHLY and FYNNEI. With 3 bases removed from V and 3 bases from J, the gap between germline ends came to 12 bases. CDR3 length equals 14 residues. 80,000 to 100,000 naive or memory CD4+ cells were cultured with CEF peptides for approximately eleven days. Sequencing used immunoSEQ multiplex PCR; TCRdb keeps in-frame clones, though not all of them. The sample contains about 38,000 clones, more than 65% of which appear only once. The sample holds a few counts of this clone. The target antigen is unknown. The clonotype was recovered from an adult with COVID-19. V usage is TRBV2 and J usage is TRBJ2-7; possibly TRBD2 for D (5 bases). Sequencing used naive CD4+ T cells from PBMCs, cultured in vitro. Sample subset: naive CD4+ T cells isolated by negative enrichment. CDR3 sequence (DNA): TGTGCCAGCAGTGACCTAGCTTCAAACTACGAGCAGTACTTC. Protein product: CASSDLASNYEQYF.